Listed here are 20 T cell receptor beta chains from one sample, sequenced in a study of cytomegalovirus exposure and HLA in healthy donors. The PCR contained 60 Vbeta and 13 Jbeta primers. Only in-frame clones appear in the TCRdb table, and some are missing; sequencing was by immunoSEQ multiplex PCR. Counted here are 120,000 to 150,000 clones, 79% occurring once; the ten biggest clones make up less than 8%. The material sequenced was PBMCs. These receptors all come from a woman aged 40 to 55 in good health and CMV-seropositive.

The chain combines TRBV18 with TRBJ1-1, with 8 bases aligning to TRBD1. Germline CDR1 and CDR2: KGHSH and LQKENI. V shed 6 bases and J 4 bases; nucleotides not matched to a gene: 4. CDR3 length: 13 residues. The CDR3 nucleotides are TGTGCCAGCTCCCCCAGGGGGCCCACTGAAGCTTTCTTT. This translates into CASSPRGPTEAFF.

This clone was seen just once. The chain combines TRBV4-1 with TRBJ2-1; TRBD2 aligns across 10 bases. Germline CDR1 and CDR2: MGHRA and YSYEKL. The CDR3 totals 15 residues. V lost 6 bases to trimming and J lost 10 bases; unmatched junction nucleotides: 12. CDR3 sequence: CASRGSGGGVREQFF. The CDR3 DNA is TGCGCCAGCAGGGGCAGCGGGGGGGGAGTAAGAGAGCAGTTCTTC.

Here the CDR3 reads CASSFTFDRALRNTIYF. The CDR3 region has the DNA TGCGCCAGCAGCTTTACATTCGACAGGGCCCTAAGAAACACCATATATTTT. V gene TRBV5-1 combines with J gene TRBJ1-3; 7 bases line up with TRBD1. V was clipped by 2 bases and J by 5 bases; unmatched bases: 13. The CDR3 totals 17 residues. The V gene's germline CDR1 is SGHRS and CDR2 YFSETQ.

This chain links TRBV27 with TRBJ2-7; D possibly corresponds to TRBD1 (6 bases). Trimming took off 2 bases at V and 6 bases at J, with 17 bases between the two ends. This CDR3 has 15 residues. Germline V gives CDR1 MNHEY, CDR2 SMNVEV (reference sequence). CDR3 loop: CASSLKGQGILEQYF. CDR3 in DNA: TGTGCCAGCAGTTTAAAGGGACAAGGGATACTCGAGCAGTACTTC.

The J gene is TRBJ2-1, the V gene TRBV29-1; D uncertain. Deletions cut 7 bases from V and 3 bases from J, with 4 bases between. The germline CDR1 and CDR2 sequences are SQVTM and ANQGSEA. This CDR3 has 10 residues. CDR3 in amino acids: CSALYNEQFF. CDR3 in DNA: TGCAGCGCCCTCTACAATGAGCAGTTCTTC.

The genes are TRBV30 and TRBJ1-1; 8 bases map to TRBD1. The germline CDR1 and CDR2 sequences are GTSNPN and SVGIG (reference sequence). J lost 4 bases, V lost 3 bases, and 4 bases had no gene match. CDR3 length: 13 amino acids. The CDR3 coding sequence is TGTGCCTGGAGCGCAGACAGGGGCACTGAAGCTTTCTTT. Translated: CAWSADRGTEAFF.

V usage is TRBV18 and J usage is TRBJ1-1; D is unclear. Deletions cut 3 bases from V and 0 bases from J, with 8 bases between. Germline V gives CDR1 KGHSH, CDR2 LQKENI. The CDR3 runs to 14 residues. The CDR3 region has the DNA TGTGCCAGCTCACCCCGGGAATTGAACACTGAAGCTTTCTTT. This encodes CASSPRELNTEAFF. Using reference TRBV18 and TRBJ1-1 for the parts outside the CDR3, the full variable domain is NAGVMQNPRHLVRRRGQEARLRCSPMKGHSHVYWYRQLPEEGLKFMVYLQKENIIDESGMPKERFSAEFPKEGPSILRIQQVVRGDSAAYFCASSPRELNTEAFFGQGTRLTVV.

This chain links TRBV28 with TRBJ1-3; tentative D call: TRBD1 (6 bases). The V end was cut by 7 bases, the J end by 2 bases, with 12 bases between. The germline V gene encodes CDR1 MDHEN and CDR2 SYDVKM. The CDR3 sequence is 14 residues long. The CDR3 DNA reads TGTGCCAGCATCCCCACAGGGACTGGAAACACCATATATTTT. Amino acid sequence: CASIPTGTGNTIYF.

The chain uses TRBV7-9 and TRBJ1-1; no firm D call. CDR1 SEHNR and CDR2 FQNEAQ come from the germline V gene (reference sequence). Trimming shortened V by 2 bases and J by 5 bases, and 9 bases separated the two germline ends. This CDR3 has 13 amino acids. In DNA, the CDR3 is TGTGCCAGCAGCTTAACTGAGGGTACTGAAGCTTTCTTT. As protein: CASSLTEGTEAFF. Combining the CDR3 with reference TRBV7-9 and TRBJ1-1 gives the whole variable domain DTGVSQNPRHKITKRGQNVTFRCDPISEHNRLYWYRQTLGQGPEFLTYFQNEAQLEKSRLLSDRFSAERPKGSFSTLEIQRTEQGDSAMYLCASSLTEGTEAFFGQGTRLTVV.

V usage is TRBV7-6 and J usage is TRBJ2-2; D is unclear. CDR3 length: 15 amino acids. CDR1 and CDR2 (germline): SGHVS, FNYEAQ. Trimming shortened V by 1 base and J by 4 bases, and 10 bases separated the two germline ends. CDR3: CASSLELPGTGELFF. Here the CDR3 DNA reads TGTGCCAGCAGCTTAGAACTCCCGGGCACCGGGGAGCTGTTTTTT.

For this clone: At the DNA level, this CDR3 is encoded by other sequences in the same sample as well. V usage is TRBV9 and J usage is TRBJ2-7, with TRBD1 identical over 9 bases. The CDR3 is made up of 14 amino acids. The V gene's germline CDR1 is SGDLS and CDR2 YYNGEE. With V trimmed by 5 bases and J by 3 bases, 6 bases remained unmatched. In DNA form, the CDR3 reads TGTGCCAGCAGTGTCCGGGACAGGGACTACGAGCAGTACTTC. Translating it yields CASSVRDRDYEQYF.

This sequence joins TRBV11-1 and TRBJ1-1, with D uncertain. V shed 4 bases and J shed 4 bases, with 13 bases lying between them. CDR1 and CDR2 from the germline V gene are SGHAT and FQDESV (reference sequence). The CDR3 sequence is 14 residues long. The CDR3 DNA sequence: TGTGCCAGCAGCTACCCCGGTGGAGCCACTGAAGCTTTCTTT. This encodes CASSYPGGATEAFF. Full variable domain (missing parts from reference TRBV11-1 and TRBJ1-1): EAEVAQSPRYKITEKSQAVAFWCDPISGHATLYWYRQILGQGPELLVQFQDESVVDDSQLPKDRFSAERLKGVDSTLKIQPAELGDSAMYLCASSYPGGATEAFFGQGTRLTVV.

This rearrangement joins TRBV19 to TRBJ2-2; the D gene is possibly TRBD1 (6 bases). Germline-derived CDR1 and CDR2 are LNHDA and SQIVND (reference sequence). Trimming took 3 bases from V and 1 from J, leaving 6 bases between them. This CDR3 is built from 14 residues. CDR3 residues: CASSMGQNTGELFF. The CDR3 nucleotides are TGTGCCAGTAGTATGGGACAGAACACCGGGGAGCTGTTTTTT.

The rearrangement joins TRBV2 to TRBJ1-5; D is possibly TRBD1 (6 bases). The germline gives CDR1 SNHLY, CDR2 FYNNEI. V was shortened by 6 bases and J by 4 bases, with 7 bases between the two germline ends. The CDR3 length is 12 residues. Written as DNA, the CDR3 is TGTGCCAGCAGAGGGGGAAATCAGCCCCAGCATTTT. Translated: CASRGGNQPQHF.

The chain is built from TRBV4-2 and TRBJ2-1, with TRBD2 matching 9 bases. This CDR3 region has 17 residues. J was trimmed by 8 bases and V by 0 bases; bases with no gene match: 11. Germline V gene lookup returns CDR1 LGHNA and CDR2 YNFKEQ. The CDR3 region is CASSQDPAGGARYEQFF. CDR3 DNA: TGTGCCAGCAGCCAAGATCCGGCGGGGGGGGCCCGATATGAGCAGTTCTTC.

This clone is a singleton in its sample. The chain is built from TRBV5-1 and TRBJ2-5; D call uncertain. This CDR3 spans 14 amino acids. V was clipped by 0 bases and J by 9 bases, with 15 bases between them. Germline V lookup: CDR1 SGHRS, CDR2 YFSETQ. As DNA, the CDR3 is TGCGCCAGCAGCTTGGTGGTCAGCGCCCCGGCCCAGTACTTC. Amino acids: CASSLVVSAPAQYF.

The chain is built from TRBV9 and TRBJ1-3; 9 bases map to TRBD1. Germline CDR1 is SGDLS and CDR2 is YYNGEE. The CDR3 runs to 18 residues. V trimming: 0 bases; J trimming: 0 bases; junction bases outside the gene matches: 7. The CDR3 spells CASSVEGGTGYSGNTIYF. CDR3 sequence (DNA): TGTGCCAGCAGCGTAGAGGGCGGGACAGGGTACTCTGGAAACACCATATATTTT.

The V and J genes are TRBV10-1 and TRBJ2-1; no clear D gene. The CDR3 length is 13 residues. Germline CDR1 and CDR2: WNHNN and SYGVQD (reference sequence). Between the trimmed V and J ends, which lost 8 bases and 2 bases, there was a span of 10 bases. CDR3 residues: CASSLDTYNEQFF. CDR3 sequence (DNA): TGCGCCAGCTCGTTAGACACCTACAATGAGCAGTTCTTC.

This clone was recorded only once. This CDR3 is CASSPRTSGFSSYNEQFF. CDR3 in DNA: TGTGCCAGCTCACCACGGACTAGCGGGTTTAGCTCCTACAATGAGCAGTTCTTC. The chain is built from TRBV18 and TRBJ2-1; 11 bases align to TRBD2. This CDR3 is 18 amino acids long. V shed 1 base and J 0 bases; nucleotides not matched to a gene: 5. The germline CDR1 and CDR2 sequences are KGHSH and LQKENI.

This rearrangement joins TRBV6-1 to TRBJ1-6, with 7 bases aligning to TRBD1. The CDR3 totals 15 residues. Germline values: CDR1 MNHNS, CDR2 SASEGT. Unmatched junction bases numbered 5, after V lost 2 bases and J lost 7 bases. The CDR3 bases are TGTGCCAGCAGTGAACTGGGCAGGGGGAATTCACCCCTCCACTTT. It yields the protein CASSELGRGNSPLHF.